The present T cell receptor (beta chain) was sequenced within a study of vaccination and CD4 T cells after COVID-19. Study-wide context: In the convalescent group, nasal swab PCR was SARS-CoV-2 positive; under 10 cases were mild and one severe. The cells in question were stimulated using overlapping spike peptides derived from SARS-CoV-2, HCoV-NL63, HCoV-OC43 and HCoV-229E.

At the Johns Hopkins FTIC core, DNA taken from cultured CD4+ T cells was sequenced by way of the Oncomine TCR Beta short-read assay. CD4+ T cells were cultured, and genomic DNA was extracted from them. From the PCR reads, TCRdb called clonotypes with MiXCR, one entry per CDR3 protein. This sample has fewer than 12,000 distinct CDR3 sequences; roughly 30% occur once, and the top ten carry 7.5% to 9.5%. Sample treatment: approximately 11-day PBMC culture with coronavirus spike peptide pools or control peptides (ViraFEST assay). Peptide pool stimulation in ViraFEST expanded antigen-specific T cells, whose TCRs were then sequenced. The germline gives CDR1 DFQATT, CDR2 SNEGSKA (reference sequence). There are 13 residues in the CDR3. Trimming cost V 3 bases and J 0 bases, with 8 bases left between them. This clonotype is medium-sized (0.01 to 0.1%). Its antigen is unidentified.

This TCR came from a human donor who had recovered from COVID-19. The chain employs TRBV20-1 and TRBJ1-2; no definite D call. The material sequenced was CD4+ T cells from blood, cultured in vitro. In DNA, the CDR3 is TGCAGTGCTAGTGGTGGCGCTAACTATGGCTACACCTTC. Translated, it gives CSASGGANYGYTF.